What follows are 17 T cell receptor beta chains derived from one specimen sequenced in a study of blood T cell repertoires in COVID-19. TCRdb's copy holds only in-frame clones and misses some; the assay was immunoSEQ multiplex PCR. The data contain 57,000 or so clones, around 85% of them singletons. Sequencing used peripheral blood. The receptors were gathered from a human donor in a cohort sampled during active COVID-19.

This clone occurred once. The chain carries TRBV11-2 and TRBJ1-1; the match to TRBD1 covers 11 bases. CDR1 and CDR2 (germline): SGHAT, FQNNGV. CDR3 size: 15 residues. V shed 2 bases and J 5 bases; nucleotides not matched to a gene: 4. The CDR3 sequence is CASSLWTGGRTEAFF. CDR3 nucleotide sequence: TGTGCCAGCAGCTTATGGACAGGGGGCAGGACTGAAGCTTTCTTT.

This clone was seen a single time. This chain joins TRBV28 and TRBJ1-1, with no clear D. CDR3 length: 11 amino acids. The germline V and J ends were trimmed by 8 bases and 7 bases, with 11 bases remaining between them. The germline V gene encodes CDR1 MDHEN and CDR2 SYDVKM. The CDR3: CASRGSNEAFF. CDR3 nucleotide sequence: TGTGCCAGCCGTGGGAGCAATGAAGCTTTCTTT.

CDR3 bases: TGTGCCAGCAGCCTAAGGACTGAAAGGGAGACCCAGTACTTC. This translates into CASSLRTERETQYF. The chain uses TRBV3-1 (or the pseudogene TRBV3-2) and TRBJ2-5, with D perhaps matching TRBD2 (5 bases). The CDR3 loop spans 14 amino acids. CDR1 and CDR2 (germline): LGHDT, YNNKEL (reference sequence). The germline V and J ends were trimmed by 4 bases and 5 bases, with 14 bases remaining between them.

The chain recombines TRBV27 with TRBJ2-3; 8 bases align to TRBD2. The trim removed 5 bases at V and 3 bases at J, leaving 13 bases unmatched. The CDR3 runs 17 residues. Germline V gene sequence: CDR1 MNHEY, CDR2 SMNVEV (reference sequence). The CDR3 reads CASSRRVPGGGTDTQYF. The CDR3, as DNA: TGTGCCAGCAGTCGTCGGGTCCCGGGAGGGGGGACAGATACGCAGTATTTT.

DNA for the CDR3: TGTGCCAGCAGCATGGGGGCCAATCAGCCCCAGCATTTT. This codes for CASSMGANQPQHF. The V call is TRBV7-3, the J call TRBJ1-5; a weak D match, TRBD1 (6 bases). V gave up 5 bases and J gave up 3 bases, with 8 bases separating them. This CDR3 spans 13 amino acids. CDR1 and CDR2 from the germline V gene are SGHTA and FQGTGA.

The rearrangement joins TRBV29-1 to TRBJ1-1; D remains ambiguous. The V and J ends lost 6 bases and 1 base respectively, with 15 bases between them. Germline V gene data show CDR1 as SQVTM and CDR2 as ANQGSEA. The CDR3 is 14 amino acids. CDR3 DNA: TGCAGCGTCCCCCGATCAGACTCGAACACTGAAGCTTTCTTT. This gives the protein CSVPRSDSNTEAFF.

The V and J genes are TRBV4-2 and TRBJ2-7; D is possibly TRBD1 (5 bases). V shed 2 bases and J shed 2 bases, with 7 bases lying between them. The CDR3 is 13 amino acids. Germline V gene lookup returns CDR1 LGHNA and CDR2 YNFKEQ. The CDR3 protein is CASSQQGTYEQYF. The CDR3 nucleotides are TGTGCCAGCAGCCAACAGGGAACCTACGAGCAGTACTTC.

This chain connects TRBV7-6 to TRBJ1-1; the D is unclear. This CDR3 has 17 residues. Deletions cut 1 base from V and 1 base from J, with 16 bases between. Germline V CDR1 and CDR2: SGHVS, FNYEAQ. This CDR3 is CASSLDPGFHRNTEAFF. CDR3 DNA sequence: TGTGCCAGCAGCTTAGACCCCGGGTTTCACCGGAACACTGAAGCTTTCTTT.

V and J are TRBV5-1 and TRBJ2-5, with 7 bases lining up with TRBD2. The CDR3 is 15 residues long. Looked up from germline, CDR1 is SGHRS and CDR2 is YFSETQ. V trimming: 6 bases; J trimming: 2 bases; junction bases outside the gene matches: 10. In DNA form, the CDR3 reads TGCGCCAGCACCTGGCGGCGGGAGATGCAAGAGACCCAGTACTTC. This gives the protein CASTWRREMQETQYF. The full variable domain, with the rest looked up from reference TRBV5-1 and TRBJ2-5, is KAGVTQTPRYLIKTRGQQVTLSCSPISGHRSVSWYQQTPGQGLQFLFEYFSETQRNKGNFPGRFSGRQFSNSRSEMNVSTLELGDSALYLCASTWRREMQETQYFGPGTRLLVL.

CDR3 in DNA: TGTGCCAGCAGTTCCACAGGTCTTAGCTCCTACGAGCAGTACTTC. This codes for CASSSTGLSSYEQYF. The chain has TRBV28 and TRBJ2-7; TRBD1 might be the D (5 bases). V dropped 4 bases and J dropped 0 bases, with 13 bases sitting between them. The CDR3 runs 15 residues. CDR1 is MDHEN, CDR2 SYDVKM, per germline.

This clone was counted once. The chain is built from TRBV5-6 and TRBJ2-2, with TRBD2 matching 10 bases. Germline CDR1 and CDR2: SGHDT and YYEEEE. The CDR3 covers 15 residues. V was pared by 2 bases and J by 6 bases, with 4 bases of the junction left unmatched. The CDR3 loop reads CASSFLAGAPGELFF. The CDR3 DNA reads TGTGCCAGCAGCTTCCTAGCGGGAGCTCCCGGGGAGCTGTTTTTT.

CDR3 DNA sequence: TGTGCCAGTAGTGTATATCCAGGGCCTGGAAACACCATATATTTT. It codes for CASSVYPGPGNTIYF. The chain couples TRBV19 to TRBJ1-3, with D tentatively TRBD1 (5 bases). V was shortened by 5 bases and J by 2 bases, with 13 bases between the two germline ends. Germline assignment: CDR1 LNHDA and CDR2 SQIVND (reference sequence). The CDR3 has 15 residues. The variable domain in full, completed from reference TRBV19 and TRBJ1-3, reads DGGITQSPKYLFRKEGQNVTLSCEQNLNHDAMYWYRQDPGQGLRLIYYSQIVNDFQKGDIAEGYSVSREKKESFPLTVTSAQKNPTAFYLCASSVYPGPGNTIYFGEGSWLTVV.

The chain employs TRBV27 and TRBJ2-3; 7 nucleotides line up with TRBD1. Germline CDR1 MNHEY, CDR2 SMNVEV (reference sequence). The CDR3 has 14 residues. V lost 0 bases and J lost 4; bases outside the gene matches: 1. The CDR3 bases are TGTGCCAGCAGTTTATCCAGGGGGTCAGATACGCAGTATTTT. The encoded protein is CASSLSRGSDTQYF.

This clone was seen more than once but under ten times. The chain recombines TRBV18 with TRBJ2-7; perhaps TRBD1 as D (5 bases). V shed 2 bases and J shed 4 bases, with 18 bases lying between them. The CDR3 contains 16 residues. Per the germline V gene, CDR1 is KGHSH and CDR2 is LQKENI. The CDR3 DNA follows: TGTGCCAGCTCACCAAGGCAAAGGGGCACTACTTACGAGCAGTACTTC. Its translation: CASSPRQRGTTYEQYF.

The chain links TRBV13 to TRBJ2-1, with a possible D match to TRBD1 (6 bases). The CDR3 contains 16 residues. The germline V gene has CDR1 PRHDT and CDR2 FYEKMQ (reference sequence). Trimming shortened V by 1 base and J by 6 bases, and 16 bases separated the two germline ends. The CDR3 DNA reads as TGTGCCAGCAGCTTAGCGGGGACAAATTTCTTCAATGAGCAGTTCTTC. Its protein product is CASSLAGTNFFNEQFF.

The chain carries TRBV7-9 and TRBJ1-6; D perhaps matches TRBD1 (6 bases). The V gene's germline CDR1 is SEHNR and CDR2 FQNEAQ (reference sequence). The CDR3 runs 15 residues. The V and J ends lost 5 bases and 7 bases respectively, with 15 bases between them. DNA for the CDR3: TGTGCCAGCAGCCCCGGGGGGGCGAGGAATTCACCCCTCCACTTT. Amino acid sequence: CASSPGGARNSPLHF.

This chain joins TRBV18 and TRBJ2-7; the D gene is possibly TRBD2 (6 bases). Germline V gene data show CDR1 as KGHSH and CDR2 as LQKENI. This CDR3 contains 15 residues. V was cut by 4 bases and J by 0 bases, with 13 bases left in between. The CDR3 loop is CASSLLAESSYEQYF. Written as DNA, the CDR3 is TGTGCCAGCTCACTCTTAGCGGAGAGCTCCTACGAGCAGTACTTC.